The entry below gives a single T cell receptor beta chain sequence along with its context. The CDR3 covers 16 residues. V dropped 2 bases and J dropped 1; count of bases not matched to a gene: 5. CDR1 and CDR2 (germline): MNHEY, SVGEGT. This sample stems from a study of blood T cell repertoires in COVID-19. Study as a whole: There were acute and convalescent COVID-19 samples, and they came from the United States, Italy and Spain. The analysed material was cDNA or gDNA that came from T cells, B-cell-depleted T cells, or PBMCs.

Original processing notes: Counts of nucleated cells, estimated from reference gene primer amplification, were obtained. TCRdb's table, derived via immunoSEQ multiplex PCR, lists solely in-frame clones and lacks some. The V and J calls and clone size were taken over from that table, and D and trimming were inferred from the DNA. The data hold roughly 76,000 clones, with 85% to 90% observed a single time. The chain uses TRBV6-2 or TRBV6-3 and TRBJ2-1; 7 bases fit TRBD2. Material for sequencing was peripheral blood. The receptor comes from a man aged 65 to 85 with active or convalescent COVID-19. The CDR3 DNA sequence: TGTGCCAGCAGTTACGGGCTAGCGGCATCCTACAATGAGCAGTTCTTC. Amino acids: CASSYGLAASYNEQFF.